Shown below are 27 T cell receptor beta chains from a single sample sequenced in a study of siplizumab effects on memory and regulatory T cells (dated by TCRdb to between 2017 and 2020). The library was obtained by the immunoSEQ multiplex PCR assay. This is the immuneACCESS table as TCRdb keeps it, with only in-frame sequences that have V and J called. A part of the clones is gone; compared with another copy, unresolved V genes explain less than half, and the rest is unexplained. The sample contains tens of thousands of clones, about 97% of them found a single time. Roughly 1.1% of the sample goes to the ten largest clones. The specimen was naive CD8+ T cells sorted from blood. Sample cell subset or site, as interpreted from the label and publication: unstimulated naive T cells. The receptors here all came from a human donor in good health.

The chain joins TRBV2 to TRBJ2-5; 10 bases are shared with TRBD2. Matching the DNA end better, TRBJ2-7 makes the J call doubtful. In germline, CDR1 is SNHLY, CDR2 FYNNEI. This CDR3 has 14 amino acids. CDR3 protein: CASSGLARSYEQYF. CDR3 DNA sequence: TGTGCCAGCTCGGGACTAGCGAGATCCTACGAGCAGTACTTC.

This clone was counted a single time. The chain couples TRBV5-6 to TRBJ2-1; 7 nucleotides align to TRBD1. The CDR3 spans 15 residues. Germline V gene data show CDR1 as SGHDT and CDR2 as YYEEEE. The J segment lost 2 bases and the V segment lost 4 bases, leaving 6 bases of the junction unmatched. CDR3 protein: CASSMRDSTYNEQFF. The DNA for the CDR3 is TGTGCCAGCAGCATGAGGGACAGTACCTACAATGAGCAGTTCTTC. Variable domain in full (rest from reference TRBV5-6 and TRBJ2-1): DAGVTQSPTHLIKTRGQQVTLRCSPKSGHDTVSWYQQALGQGPQFIFQYYEEEERQRGNFPDRFSGHQFPNYSSELNVNALLLGDSALYLCASSMRDSTYNEQFFGPGTRLTVL.

Worth noting for this clone: In the same sample, other DNA sequences code for this CDR3. The chain has TRBV28 and TRBJ1-2; tentatively, D is TRBD1 (6 bases). The ends were cut back, 2 bases at V and 8 bases at J, with 9 bases in the middle. Germline V gene lookup returns CDR1 MDHEN and CDR2 SYDVKM. The CDR3 is 12 amino acids. In nucleotides, the CDR3 is TGTGCCAGCAGTTTAGGGGGCGAAGGCTACACCTTC. It translates to CASSLGGEGYTF.

The chain is built from TRBV10-2 and TRBJ2-7; D is ambiguous. V lost 2 bases to trimming and J lost 6 bases, with 5 bases between them. Germline V gives CDR1 WSHSY, CDR2 SAAADI. CDR3 length: 11 residues. This CDR3 is CASSESGEQYF. The CDR3 region has the DNA TGCGCCAGCAGTGAGAGTGGCGAGCAGTACTTC.

The chain couples TRBV4-1 to TRBJ2-7; 7 bases align to TRBD2. Trimming removed 0 bases from V and 2 bases from J; junction bases left unmatched: 13. The CDR3 is made up of 18 amino acids. Germline CDR1 MGHRA, CDR2 YSYEKL. The CDR3 protein is CASSQDSQGGDLTYEQYF. CDR3 in DNA: TGCGCCAGCAGCCAAGATTCGCAGGGAGGGGACTTGACCTACGAGCAGTACTTC.

This rearrangement joins TRBV27 to TRBJ2-2; D is possibly TRBD1 (5 bases). This CDR3 is built from 15 residues. The germline V and J ends were trimmed by 3 bases and 2 bases, with 10 bases remaining between them. The germline gives CDR1 MNHEY, CDR2 SMNVEV (reference sequence). The CDR3 region is CASSLETANTGELFF. In DNA form, the CDR3 reads TGTGCCAGCAGTTTGGAGACAGCTAACACCGGGGAGCTGTTTTTT.

The chain has TRBV28 and TRBJ2-7; 8 nucleotides agree with TRBD1. Looked up from germline, CDR1 is MDHEN and CDR2 is SYDVKM. The CDR3 covers 15 residues. V was clipped by 7 bases and J by 4 bases; unmatched bases: 12. In DNA form, the CDR3 reads TGTGCCAGCAACCATCCGACAGGGGCCGCGTACGAGCAGTACTTC. Translated: CASNHPTGAAYEQYF. Full variable domain (missing parts from reference TRBV28 and TRBJ2-7): DVKVTQSSRYLVKRTGEKVFLECVQDMDHENMFWYRQDPGLGLRLIYFSYDVKMKEKGDIPEGYSVSREKKERFSLILESASTNQTSMYLCASNHPTGAAYEQYFGPGTRLTVT.

The V and J genes are TRBV7-3 and TRBJ2-1, with D tentatively TRBD1 (6 bases). V gave up 5 bases and J gave up 4 bases, with 18 bases separating them. From germline, CDR1 is SGHTA and CDR2 FQGTGA. CDR3 length equals 16 residues. The CDR3 DNA reads TGTGCCAGCAGCATTCAGACAGGCTTAGGATACAATGAGCAGTTCTTC. Its translation: CASSIQTGLGYNEQFF.

With respect to this clone: Other DNA sequences within the sample encode an identical CDR3. J is TRBJ2-1 and V is TRBV30; D possibly corresponds to TRBD2 (5 bases). CDR1 is GTSNPN and CDR2 is SVGIG in the germline V gene (reference sequence). Trimming left V 2 bases short and J 7 bases short, with 12 bases between. The CDR3 length is 13 residues. The CDR3 here is CAWSLRLANEQFF. CDR3 in DNA: TGTGCCTGGAGTTTAAGGCTAGCAAATGAGCAGTTCTTC. The variable domain in full, with the rest retrieved from reference TRBV30 and TRBJ2-1, is SQTIHQWPATLVQPVGSPLSLECTVEGTSNPNLYWYRQAAGRGLQLLFYSVGIGQISSEVPQNLSASRPQDRQFILSSKKLLLSDSGFYLCAWSLRLANEQFFGPGTRLTVL.

The J gene is TRBJ2-7, the V gene TRBV5-5, with D possibly being TRBD1 (7 bases). CDR1 SGHKS and CDR2 YYEKEE come from the germline V gene (reference sequence). This CDR3 spans 15 amino acids. The V end lost 4 bases, the J end lost 0 bases, and 14 bases lay between the germline ends. The CDR3 bases are TGTGCCAGCAGCATGACAGGGAGGCTCTCCTACGAGCAGTACTTC. Translating gives CASSMTGRLSYEQYF.

The chain recombines TRBV7-9 with TRBJ2-1; D tentatively reads TRBD1 or TRBD2 (5 bases each). This CDR3 spans 14 amino acids. The V end was cut by 4 bases, the J end by 5 bases, with 12 bases between. Germline CDR1 is SEHNR and CDR2 is FQNEAQ (reference sequence). CDR3 bases: TGTGCCAGCAGCTCGGCCGGGACCGACAATGAGCAGTTCTTC. Protein sequence: CASSSAGTDNEQFF.

The chain employs TRBV9 and TRBJ1-1, with TRBD1 as a possible D gene (5 bases). The CDR3 extends over 13 amino acids. The ends were cut back, 0 bases at V and 7 bases at J, with 10 bases in the middle. Germline V gene sequence: CDR1 SGDLS, CDR2 YYNGEE. This chain's CDR3 is CASSVGGGGEAFF. The CDR3, as DNA: TGTGCCAGCAGCGTAGGGGGCGGTGGTGAAGCTTTCTTT.

This sequence joins TRBV9 and TRBJ1-2; D unresolved. The CDR3 contains 11 residues. Looked up from germline, CDR1 is SGDLS and CDR2 is YYNGEE. V was clipped by 3 bases and J by 5 bases, with 5 bases between them. CDR3 in DNA: TGTGCCAGCAGCGAGGGATATGGCTACACCTTC. Amino acids: CASSEGYGYTF.

The gene calls are TRBV9 and TRBJ2-1; 12 bases agree with TRBD2. The CDR3 has 15 residues. Germline V gene lookup returns CDR1 SGDLS and CDR2 YYNGEE. J lost 15 bases, V lost 0 bases, and 10 bases had no gene match. The CDR3 loop is CASSVEASGRASVFF. In nucleotides, the CDR3 is TGTGCCAGCAGCGTAGAGGCTAGCGGGAGGGCCTCCGTGTTCTTC.

The CDR3 sequence is CAWSALAGGTDTQYF. Written as DNA, the CDR3 is TGTGCCTGGAGTGCCCTAGCGGGAGGGACAGATACGCAGTATTTT. The V and J genes are TRBV30 and TRBJ2-3; TRBD2 matches 12 bases. CDR1 and CDR2 from the germline V gene are GTSNPN and SVGIG (reference sequence). J lost 3 bases, V lost 1 base, and 2 bases had no gene match. This CDR3 has 15 amino acids.

The chain links TRBV7-6 to TRBJ2-1; 7 bases fit TRBD2. The trim removed 2 bases at V and 6 bases at J, leaving 1 base unmatched. The germline gives CDR1 SGHVS, CDR2 FNYEAQ. The CDR3 consists of 13 residues. The CDR3 spells CASSLPSGNEQFF. In DNA, the CDR3 is TGTGCCAGCAGCTTACCTAGCGGCAATGAGCAGTTCTTC.

The V and J genes are TRBV2 and TRBJ1-2; D gene unclear. Germline-derived CDR1 and CDR2 are SNHLY and FYNNEI. V lost 7 bases, J lost 3 bases, and 6 bases lay in between. The CDR3 covers 11 residues. The CDR3 sequence: CASKSDYGYTF. The CDR3 nucleotides are TGTGCCAGCAAGTCGGACTATGGCTACACCTTC.

The J gene is TRBJ2-1, the V gene TRBV6-9; D may be TRBD2 (5 bases). V lost 3 bases and J 6 bases, leaving 9 bases between the germline ends. The CDR3 has 13 amino acids. Germline CDR1 reads MNHGY; CDR2 reads SVAAGI. The CDR3 nucleotides are TGTGCCAGCAGTTACGGGCTAGCCAATGAGCAGTTCTTC. Translation: CASSYGLANEQFF.

The rearrangement joins TRBV14 to TRBJ2-7; D possibly matches TRBD1 or TRBD2 (7 bases each). The CDR3 has 15 residues. V was cut by 6 bases and J by 3 bases, with 18 bases left in between. Per germline, CDR1 SGHDN and CDR2 FVKESK. The CDR3 bases are TGTGCCAGCAGGGACAGTCAGGGGGGGAACTACGAGCAGTACTTC. It is translated as CASRDSQGGNYEQYF.

The chain uses TRBV19 and TRBJ2-2; either TRBD1 or TRBD2 may fit D (5 bases each). Germline loops: CDR1 LNHDA, CDR2 SQIVND (reference sequence). The CDR3 spans 15 residues. Trimming removed 3 bases at V and 4 bases at J, with 12 bases between. Here the CDR3 DNA reads TGTGCCAGTAGTATTGGTTCAGGGAGCACCGGGGAGCTGTTTTTT. Its protein is CASSIGSGSTGELFF.

V gene TRBV6-5 combines with J gene TRBJ2-2, with 13 bases identical to TRBD2. J was trimmed by 6 bases and V by 5 bases; bases with no gene match: 0. CDR1 and CDR2 from the germline V gene are MNHEY and SVGAGI. The CDR3 is 14 amino acids. The CDR3 DNA follows: TGTGCCAGCAGTGGACTAGCGGGAGCCGGGGAGCTGTTTTTT. This codes for CASSGLAGAGELFF.

The chain is built from TRBV14 and TRBJ2-7; 7 bases match TRBD2. The germline V gene encodes CDR1 SGHDN and CDR2 FVKESK. The trim removed 1 base at V and 5 bases at J, leaving 2 bases unmatched. The length of the CDR3 is 13 residues. The CDR3 reads CASSQVSGNEQYF. DNA of the CDR3: TGTGCCAGCAGCCAAGTGAGCGGGAACGAGCAGTACTTC.

V is TRBV28 and J is TRBJ2-5; 11 nucleotides line up with TRBD1. The CDR3 is 17 amino acids. Germline CDR1 is MDHEN and CDR2 is SYDVKM. The junction had 5 bases not matched to a gene; V was cut back by 2 bases and J by 0 bases. In DNA form, the CDR3 reads TGTGCCAGCAGTTTACCGAGGGACAGGGGGGACCAAGAGACCCAGTACTTC. Translated, it gives CASSLPRDRGDQETQYF.

V and J are TRBV7-6 and TRBJ2-7; a weak D match, TRBD1 (6 bases). The V gene lost 2 bases and the J gene lost 4 bases, with 21 bases spanning the gap. CDR3 length equals 17 residues. In germline, CDR1 is SGHVS, CDR2 FNYEAQ. Here the CDR3 DNA reads TGTGCCAGCAGCTTATACGAACAGGGATTGAACGAGTACGAGCAGTACTTC. It encodes CASSLYEQGLNEYEQYF. Full variable domain (remainder filled in from reference TRBV7-6 and TRBJ2-7): GAGVSQSPRYKVTKRGQDVALRCDPISGHVSLYWYRQALGQGPEFLTYFNYEAQQDKSGLPNDRFSAERPEGSISTLTIQRTEQRDSAMYRCASSLYEQGLNEYEQYFGPGTRLTVT.

This chain's CDR3 is CASSLSPLGSHEQYF. The CDR3 nucleotides read TGCGCCAGCAGCTTGTCTCCCCTGGGGAGTCACGAGCAGTACTTC. The V call is TRBV5-1, the J call TRBJ2-7, with D tentatively TRBD2 (5 bases). Germline V gene sequence: CDR1 SGHRS, CDR2 YFSETQ. Trimming left V 1 base short and J 5 bases short, with 16 bases between. This CDR3 spans 15 amino acids.

Here the CDR3 DNA reads TGTGCCAGCAGGGACAGCACCTACGAGCAGTACTTC. Its protein product is CASRDSTYEQYF. The chain has TRBV5-5 and TRBJ2-7; possible D gene TRBD1, 6 bases. V was pared by 5 bases and J by 2 bases, with 8 bases between. From germline, CDR1 is SGHKS and CDR2 YYEKEE (reference sequence). The CDR3 is 12 amino acids. Supplemented by reference TRBV5-5 and TRBJ2-7, the full variable domain reads DAGVTQSPTHLIKTRGQQVTLRCSPISGHKSVSWYQQVLGQGPQFIFQYYEKEERGRGNFPDRFSARQFPNYSSELNVNALLLGDSALYLCASRDSTYEQYFGPGTRLTVT.

This chain connects TRBV5-1 to TRBJ2-7; D is undetermined. The CDR3 totals 16 residues. V shed 0 bases and J shed 2 bases, with 15 bases lying between them. Germline V lookup: CDR1 SGHRS, CDR2 YFSETQ. CDR3 sequence reads: CASSLVPLERPYEQYF. CDR3 coding DNA: TGCGCCAGCAGCTTGGTGCCTCTCGAACGACCCTACGAGCAGTACTTC.